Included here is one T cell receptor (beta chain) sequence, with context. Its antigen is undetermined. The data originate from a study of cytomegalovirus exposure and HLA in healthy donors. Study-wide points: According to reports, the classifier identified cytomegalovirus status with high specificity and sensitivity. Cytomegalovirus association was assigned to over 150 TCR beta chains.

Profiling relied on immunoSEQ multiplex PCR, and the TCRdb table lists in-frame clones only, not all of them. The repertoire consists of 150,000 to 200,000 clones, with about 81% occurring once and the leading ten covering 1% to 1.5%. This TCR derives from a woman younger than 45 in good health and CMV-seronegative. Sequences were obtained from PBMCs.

The CDR3 protein is CASSLVVWEARRGEQFF. The CDR3 coding sequence is TGTGCCAGCAGCTTAGTAGTGTGGGAGGCCCGGCGGGGGGAGCAGTTCTTC. The chain carries TRBV7-6 and TRBJ2-1; TRBD2 agrees at 7 bases. The germline CDR1 and CDR2 sequences are SGHVS and FNYEAQ. The CDR3 spans 17 residues. V shed 1 base, J shed 10 bases, and the junction held 16 bases outside the gene matches.